These 14 T cell receptor beta chains came from one sample sequenced in a study of shared clonotypes between healthy human individuals. The data were produced by immunoSEQ multiplex PCR, yet TCRdb's version contains in-frame clones alone and is incomplete. The top ten hold 0.1% to 0.15% of the sample, which has 2 million to 2.5 million clones, 85% to 95% seen once. Sequenced input: naive CD4+ T cells sorted from blood. Subset defined: CD45RA+ positively selected. All receptors come from a man between 18 and 29 years old in good health.

The chain uses TRBV10-3 and TRBJ2-2; TRBD1 aligns across 7 bases. J gave up 5 bases and V 9 bases, and 9 bases lay outside the gene matches. CDR1 is ENHRY, CDR2 SYGVKD, per germline. The CDR3 has 14 residues. CDR3 residues: CAILSTGATGELFF. CDR3 in DNA: TGTGCCATACTTTCCACAGGGGCGACCGGGGAGCTGTTTTTT.

The rearrangement uses TRBV2 and TRBJ1-2; 7 bases map to TRBD1. Germline trimming cut 6 bases from V and 5 bases from J; bases unmatched to any gene: 9. The CDR3 totals 14 residues. Germline V gene data show CDR1 as SNHLY and CDR2 as FYNNEI. CDR3 coding DNA: TGTGCCAGCAGCCGAGACAGGGAAATTTATGGCTACACCTTC. This translates into CASSRDREIYGYTF.

V usage is TRBV18 and J usage is TRBJ2-2, with D possibly matching TRBD2 (6 bases). The V gene's germline CDR1 is KGHSH and CDR2 LQKENI. V was shortened by 2 bases and J by 6 bases, with 7 bases between the two germline ends. CDR3 length equals 13 residues. The CDR3 bases are TGTGCCAGCTCACCAGGGACTGCCGGGGAGCTGTTTTTT. Residues: CASSPGTAGELFF.

The chain combines TRBV5-6 with TRBJ2-5, with 7 positions matching TRBD1. There are 15 residues in the CDR3. Germline V gene data show CDR1 as SGHDT and CDR2 as YYEEEE. V dropped 2 bases and J dropped 5; count of bases not matched to a gene: 9. CDR3 protein: CASSFWYRGQETQYF. CDR3 coding DNA: TGTGCCAGCAGCTTCTGGTACAGGGGCCAGGAGACCCAGTACTTC.

V and J are TRBV14 and TRBJ1-2; D may be TRBD1 (5 bases). CDR1 SGHDN and CDR2 FVKESK come from the germline V gene. This CDR3 has 14 amino acids. The V end lost 4 bases, the J end lost 5 bases, and 14 bases lay between the germline ends. The CDR3 sequence: CASSRGSGPYGYTF. CDR3 DNA sequence: TGTGCCAGCAGCCGGGGGTCCGGTCCTTATGGCTACACCTTC.

The chain recombines TRBV2 with TRBJ1-1; 10 bases are a match to TRBD1. After removal of 5 bases from V and 6 bases from J, the junction contained 12 bases not matched to a gene. In germline, CDR1 is SNHLY, CDR2 FYNNEI. This CDR3 has 16 amino acids. The CDR3 protein is CASSRSRDRGRSEAFF. The CDR3 DNA is TGTGCCAGCAGTCGTTCCCGGGACAGGGGACGATCTGAAGCTTTCTTT.

The gene calls are TRBV19 and TRBJ1-5; 9 bases align to TRBD1. The J segment lost 3 bases and the V segment lost 7 bases, leaving 4 bases of the junction unmatched. This CDR3 contains 14 residues. Per germline, CDR1 LNHDA and CDR2 SQIVND (reference sequence). This chain's CDR3 is CASKRDRANQPQHF. CDR3 in DNA: TGTGCCAGTAAAAGGGACAGGGCCAATCAGCCCCAGCATTTT.

The CDR3: CASADSGNTIYF. In nucleotides, the CDR3 is TGTGCCAGCGCGGACTCTGGAAACACCATATATTTT. The chain carries TRBV6-5 and TRBJ1-3; D call uncertain. Trimming took 8 bases from V and 0 from J, leaving 5 bases between them. The CDR3 spans 12 residues. The germline V gene has CDR1 MNHEY and CDR2 SVGAGI.

V gene TRBV9 combines with J gene TRBJ2-7, with D unresolved. The CDR3 is 13 amino acids. The germline V gene has CDR1 SGDLS and CDR2 YYNGEE. The V end was cut by 10 bases, the J end by 4 bases, with 18 bases between. DNA for the CDR3: TGTGCCCCGACCCCACCTCTCAGGTACGAGCAGTACTTC. This encodes CAPTPPLRYEQYF.

The CDR3 protein is CASSLDDTQYF. CDR3 coding DNA: TGTGCCAGCAGCTTAGACGATACGCAGTATTTT. V and J are TRBV7-9 and TRBJ2-3; no firm D call. The CDR3 has 11 amino acids. Germline V gene sequence: CDR1 SEHNR, CDR2 FQNEAQ (reference sequence). V was shortened by 1 base and J by 6 bases, with 2 bases between the two germline ends.

The rearrangement uses TRBV7-2 and TRBJ1-6; maybe TRBD1 (6 bases). The CDR3 sequence is 15 residues long. The V gene lost 2 bases and the J gene lost 7 bases, with 12 bases spanning the gap. Germline V gene lookup returns CDR1 SGHTA and CDR2 FQGNSA. CDR3 loop: CASSLTDSDNSPLHF. The CDR3 bases are TGTGCCAGCAGCTTAACGGACAGCGACAATTCACCCCTCCACTTT. The whole variable domain, remainder taken from reference TRBV7-2 and TRBJ1-6, is GAGVSQSPSNKVTEKGKDVELRCDPISGHTALYWYRQSLGQGLEFLIYFQGNSAPDKSGLPSDRFSAERTGGSVSTLTIQRTQQEDSAVYLCASSLTDSDNSPLHFGNGTRLTVT.

The rearrangement uses TRBV6-5 and TRBJ1-5, with D perhaps matching TRBD1 (6 bases). This CDR3 has 14 residues. V dropped 3 bases and J dropped 4 bases, with 10 bases sitting between them. Germline V gene sequence: CDR1 MNHEY, CDR2 SVGAGI. CDR3 sequence (DNA): TGTGCCAGCAGTTATTCGGGACATAATCAGCCCCAGCATTTT. It codes for CASSYSGHNQPQHF.

This clone has a single count. The sample has other DNA sequences that encode this CDR3 too. The chain employs TRBV5-1 and TRBJ1-2, with a weak D call TRBD1 (6 bases). The V end lost 4 bases, the J end lost 4 bases, and 11 bases lay between the germline ends. The germline gives CDR1 SGHRS, CDR2 YFSETQ. There are 13 residues in the CDR3. The CDR3 bases are TGCGCCAGCAGCCCCACAGGGCTCTATGGCTACACCTTC. It translates to CASSPTGLYGYTF.

The chain uses TRBV28 and TRBJ2-1; no clear D. CDR1 MDHEN and CDR2 SYDVKM come from the germline V gene. The CDR3 is made up of 14 amino acids. Trimming pared 6 bases from V and 6 bases from J, leaving 15 bases between. CDR3: CASRYYRGINEQFF. CDR3 coding DNA: TGTGCCAGCAGATACTACCGCGGTATCAATGAGCAGTTCTTC. Drawing the rest from reference TRBV28 and TRBJ2-1, the complete variable domain is DVKVTQSSRYLVKRTGEKVFLECVQDMDHENMFWYRQDPGLGLRLIYFSYDVKMKEKGDIPEGYSVSREKKERFSLILESASTNQTSMYLCASRYYRGINEQFFGPGTRLTVL.